These 9 T cell receptor beta chains came from one sample sequenced in a study of T cell changes during pregnancy in multiple sclerosis. The assay was immunoSEQ multiplex PCR, and TCRdb's table has in-frame clones only and misses some. The sample lists 60,000 to 85,000 clones, around 90% occurring once. The material sequenced was peripheral blood, taken after pregnancy. Receptors originate from a female donor in good health, enrolled as a control in a pregnancy study.

V usage is TRBV7-9 and J usage is TRBJ1-1; tentatively, D is TRBD1 (6 bases). From germline, CDR1 is SEHNR and CDR2 FQNEAQ (reference sequence). The ends were cut back, 5 bases at V and 1 base at J, with 8 bases in the middle. The CDR3 sequence is 13 residues long. CDR3 nucleotides: TGTGCCAGCAGCAAACAGGGGAACACTGAAGCTTTCTTT. This translates into CASSKQGNTEAFF.

V is TRBV6-5 and J is TRBJ1-5; no clear D. V dropped 0 bases and J dropped 7 bases, with 7 bases sitting between them. CDR1 MNHEY and CDR2 SVGAGI come from the germline V gene. The CDR3 has 13 residues. The CDR3 loop reads CASSYSREQPQHF. CDR3 coding DNA: TGTGCCAGCAGTTACTCGAGAGAGCAGCCCCAGCATTTT.

This chain connects TRBV4-3 to TRBJ2-7, with 7 bases matching TRBD2. Trimming at V came to 5 bases and at J to 2 bases, leaving 9 bases not matched to a gene. The V gene's germline CDR1 is LGHNA and CDR2 YSLEER. This CDR3 region has 15 residues. Here the CDR3 reads CASSSWGGATYEQYF. The CDR3 coding sequence is TGCGCCAGCAGCTCCTGGGGAGGGGCCACCTACGAGCAGTACTTC.

V usage is TRBV7-8 and J usage is TRBJ1-2; possibly TRBD1 for D (5 bases). V lost 1 base to trimming and J lost 4 bases, with 10 bases between them. CDR3 size: 14 residues. Germline V gene lookup returns CDR1 SGHVS and CDR2 FQNEAQ. CDR3 loop: CASSLDPGLYGYTF. CDR3 nucleotides: TGTGCCAGCAGCTTAGATCCAGGGCTCTATGGCTACACCTTC. The full variable domain, with the rest looked up from reference TRBV7-8 and TRBJ1-2, is GAGVSQSPRYKVAKRGQDVALRCDPISGHVSLFWYQQALGQGPEFLTYFQNEAQLDKSGLPSDRFFAERPEGSVSTLKIQRTQQEDSAVYLCASSLDPGLYGYTFGSGTRLTVV.

This clone appeared a single time. The chain recombines TRBV25-1 with TRBJ2-7; D is possibly TRBD1 (5 bases). Trimming took 6 bases from V and 0 from J, leaving 9 bases between them. This CDR3 has 13 amino acids. CDR1 and CDR2 from the germline V gene are MGHDK and SYGVNS. The CDR3 region has the DNA TGTGCCAGCAGGCAGGGTGGCTCCTACGAGCAGTACTTC. Its translation: CASRQGGSYEQYF.

A single count supports this clone. The chain employs TRBV7-9 and TRBJ2-2; the match to TRBD1 covers 9 bases. The germline gives CDR1 SEHNR, CDR2 FQNEAQ (reference sequence). V shed 4 bases and J 5 bases; nucleotides not matched to a gene: 5. This CDR3 has 15 amino acids. The CDR3 sequence: CASSSGQGRTGELFF. The DNA for the CDR3 is TGTGCCAGCAGCTCCGGACAGGGGAGGACCGGGGAGCTGTTTTTT.

The gene calls are TRBV6-5 and TRBJ1-3, with unresolved D. The CDR3 contains 16 residues. Trimming left V 0 bases short and J 1 base short, with 10 bases between. CDR1 and CDR2 (germline): MNHEY, SVGAGI. The CDR3 reads CASSYSFGISGNTIYF. In DNA form, the CDR3 reads TGTGCCAGCAGTTACTCCTTCGGGATTTCTGGAAACACCATATATTTT.

This clone was recorded only once. The chain links TRBV6-1 to TRBJ1-2; D is uncertain. The V end lost 4 bases, the J end lost 5 bases, and 23 bases lay between the germline ends. The CDR3 spans 17 residues. The germline gives CDR1 MNHNS, CDR2 SASEGT. The CDR3 here is CASSVEMGGSGEYGYTF. Written as DNA, the CDR3 is TGTGCCAGCAGTGTCGAAATGGGAGGAAGCGGGGAGTATGGCTACACCTTC.

This clone was picked up one time. J is TRBJ2-7 and V is TRBV4-3; possible D gene TRBD2, 5 bases. The CDR3 covers 15 residues. The V gene lost 0 bases and the J gene lost 2 bases, with 11 bases spanning the gap. Per the germline V gene, CDR1 is LGHNA and CDR2 is YSLEER. CDR3 coding DNA: TGCGCCAGCAGCCAAGATCGTAGCGCCGCCTACGAGCAGTACTTC. Its translation is CASSQDRSAAYEQYF.